This T cell receptor beta chain was profiled in a study of blood T cell repertoires in COVID-19. As for the study in general: Nucleic acid was either cDNA or gDNA, and it came from T cells, B-cell-depleted T cells, or PBMCs.

Some clones are missing from TCRdb's copy, which holds only in-frame ones; the method was immunoSEQ multiplex PCR. The repertoire holds about 120,000 clones, with approximately 90% as singletons. This CDR3 has 15 amino acids. V lost 6 bases, J lost 1 base, and 2 bases stayed unmatched. CDR1 is ENHRY and CDR2 is SYGVKD in the germline V gene. The specimen sequenced was peripheral blood. This sequence was found in a human donor with active COVID-19. The donor label of this sample is uncertain. This chain uses TRBV10-3 with TRBJ2-5; 13 positions match TRBD2. The CDR3 spells CAISRLAGGQETQYF. The CDR3 DNA is TGTGCCATCAGCCGACTAGCGGGGGGCCAAGAGACCCAGTACTTC.